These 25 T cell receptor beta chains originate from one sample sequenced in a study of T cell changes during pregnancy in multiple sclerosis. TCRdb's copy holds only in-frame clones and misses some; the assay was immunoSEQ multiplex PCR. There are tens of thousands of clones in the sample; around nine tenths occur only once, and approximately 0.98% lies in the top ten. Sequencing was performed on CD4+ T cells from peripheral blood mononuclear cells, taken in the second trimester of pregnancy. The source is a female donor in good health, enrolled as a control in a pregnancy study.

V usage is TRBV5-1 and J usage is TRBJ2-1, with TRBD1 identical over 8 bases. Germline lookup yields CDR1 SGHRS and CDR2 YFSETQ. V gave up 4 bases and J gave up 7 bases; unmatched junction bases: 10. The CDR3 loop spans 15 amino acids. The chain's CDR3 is CASSTGTGGGNEQFF. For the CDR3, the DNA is TGCGCCAGCAGCACCGGGACAGGAGGAGGGAATGAGCAGTTCTTC.

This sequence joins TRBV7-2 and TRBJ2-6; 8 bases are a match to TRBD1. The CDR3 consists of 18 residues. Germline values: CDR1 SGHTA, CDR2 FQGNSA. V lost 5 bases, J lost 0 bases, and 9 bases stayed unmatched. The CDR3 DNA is TGTGCCAGCAGCAACTGGGACAGGACGAGCTCTGGGGCCAACGTCCTGACTTTC. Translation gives CASSNWDRTSSGANVLTF.

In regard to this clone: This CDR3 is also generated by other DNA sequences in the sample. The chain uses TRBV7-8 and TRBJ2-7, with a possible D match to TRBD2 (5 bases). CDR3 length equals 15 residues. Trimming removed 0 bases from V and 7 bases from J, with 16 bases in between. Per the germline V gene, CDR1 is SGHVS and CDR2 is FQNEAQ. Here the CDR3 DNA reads TGTGCCAGCAGCTTAGCGCGGGTCGCCACCAGAGAGCAGTACTTC. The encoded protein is CASSLARVATREQYF.

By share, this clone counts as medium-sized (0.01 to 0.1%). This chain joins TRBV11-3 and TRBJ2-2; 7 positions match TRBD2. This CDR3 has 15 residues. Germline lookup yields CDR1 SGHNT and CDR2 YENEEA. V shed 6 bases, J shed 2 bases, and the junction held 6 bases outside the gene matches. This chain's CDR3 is CASRQGTTNTGELFF. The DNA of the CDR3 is TGTGCCAGCAGACAAGGGACTACAAACACCGGGGAGCTGTTTTTT.

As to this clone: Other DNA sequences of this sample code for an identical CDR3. The CDR3 reads CASSPDRSNQPQHF. The CDR3 nucleotides are TGTGCCAGCAGTCCGGACAGGTCGAATCAGCCCCAGCATTTT. The gene calls are TRBV6-5 and TRBJ1-5; 7 positions agree with TRBD1. The germline CDR1 and CDR2 sequences are MNHEY and SVGAGI. The V segment lost 5 bases and the J segment 4 bases; nucleotides outside the gene matches: 5. There are 14 residues in the CDR3.

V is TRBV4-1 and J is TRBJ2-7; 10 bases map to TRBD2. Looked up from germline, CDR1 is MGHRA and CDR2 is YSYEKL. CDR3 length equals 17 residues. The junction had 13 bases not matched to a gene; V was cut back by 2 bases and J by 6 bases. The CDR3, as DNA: TGCGCCAGCAGCCAAACCGGGCCTAGCGGGAGTAAGGTCGAGCAGTACTTC. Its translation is CASSQTGPSGSKVEQYF.

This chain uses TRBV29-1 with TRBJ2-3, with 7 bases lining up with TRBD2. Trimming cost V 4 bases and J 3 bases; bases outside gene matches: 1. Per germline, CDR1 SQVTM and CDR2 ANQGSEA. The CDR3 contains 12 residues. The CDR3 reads CSVGGGTDTQYF. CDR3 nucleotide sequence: TGCAGCGTTGGGGGGGGTACAGATACGCAGTATTTT.

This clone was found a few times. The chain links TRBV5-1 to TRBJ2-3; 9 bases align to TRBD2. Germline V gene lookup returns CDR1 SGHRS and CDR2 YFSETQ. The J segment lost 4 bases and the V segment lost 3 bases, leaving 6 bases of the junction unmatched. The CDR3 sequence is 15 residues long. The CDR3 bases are TGCGCCAGCAGCTCCATAGCGGGGGAGGCAGATACGCAGTATTTT. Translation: CASSSIAGEADTQYF.

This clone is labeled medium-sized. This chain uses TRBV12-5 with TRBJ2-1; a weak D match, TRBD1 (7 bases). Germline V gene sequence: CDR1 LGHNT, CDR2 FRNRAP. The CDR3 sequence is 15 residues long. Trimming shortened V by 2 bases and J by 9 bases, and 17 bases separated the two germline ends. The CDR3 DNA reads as TGTGCTAGTGGTTTGCACTTCAGGGGGGCAGGTGAGCAGTTCTTC. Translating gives CASGLHFRGAGEQFF.

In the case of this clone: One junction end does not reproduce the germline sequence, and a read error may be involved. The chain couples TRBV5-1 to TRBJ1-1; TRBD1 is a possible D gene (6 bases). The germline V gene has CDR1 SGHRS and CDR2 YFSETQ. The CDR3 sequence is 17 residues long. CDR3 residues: CAGSFQLLLGGNTEAFF. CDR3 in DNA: TGCGCCGGCAGTTTCCAATTACTCCTAGGGGGGAACACTGAAGCTTTCTTT.

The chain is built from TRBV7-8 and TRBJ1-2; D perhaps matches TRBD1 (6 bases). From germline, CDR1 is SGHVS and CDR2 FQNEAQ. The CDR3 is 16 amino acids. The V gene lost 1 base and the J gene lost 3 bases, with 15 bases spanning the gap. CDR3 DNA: TGTGCCAGCAGCTTAGAGTTCCAGGGGTTCTACTATGGCTACACCTTC. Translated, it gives CASSLEFQGFYYGYTF.

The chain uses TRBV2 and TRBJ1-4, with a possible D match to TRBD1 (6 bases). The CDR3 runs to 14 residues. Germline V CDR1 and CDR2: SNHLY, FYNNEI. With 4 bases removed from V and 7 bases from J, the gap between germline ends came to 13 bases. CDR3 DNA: TGTGCCAGCAGTGGAAACAGGGAGGGTGAAAAACTGTTTTTT. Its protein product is CASSGNREGEKLFF. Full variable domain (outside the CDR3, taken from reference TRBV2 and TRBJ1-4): EPEVTQTPSHQVTQMGQEVILRCVPISNHLYFYWYRQILGQKVEFLVSFYNNEISEKSEIFDDQFSVERPDGSNFTLKIRSTKLEDSAMYFCASSGNREGEKLFFGSGTQLSVL.

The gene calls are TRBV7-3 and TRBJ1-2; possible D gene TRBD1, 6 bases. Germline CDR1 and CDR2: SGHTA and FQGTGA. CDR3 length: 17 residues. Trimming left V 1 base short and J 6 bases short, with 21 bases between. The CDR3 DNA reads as TGTGCCAGCAGCTTAAACCGCTTGGACAGCCTTTCGGATGGCTACACCTTC. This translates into CASSLNRLDSLSDGYTF. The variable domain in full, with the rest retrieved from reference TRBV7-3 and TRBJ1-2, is GAGVSQTPSNKVTEKGKYVELRCDPISGHTALYWYRQSLGQGPEFLIYFQGTGAADDSGLPNDRFFAVRPEGSVSTLKIQRTERGDSAVYLCASSLNRLDSLSDGYTFGSGTRLTVV.

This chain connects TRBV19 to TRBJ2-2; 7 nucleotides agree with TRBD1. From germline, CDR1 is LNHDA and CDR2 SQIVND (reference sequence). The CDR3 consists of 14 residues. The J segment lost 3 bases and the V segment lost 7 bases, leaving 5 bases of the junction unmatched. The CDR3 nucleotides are TGTGCCAGTACTCAACAGGGGTACACCGGGGAGCTGTTTTTT. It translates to CASTQQGYTGELFF.

The CDR3 DNA reads as TGTGCCATCACCCGGACAGGCGAAGTGACCTACGAGCAGTACTTC. This translates into CAITRTGEVTYEQYF. The V call is TRBV10-3, the J call TRBJ2-7; TRBD1 matches at 7 bases. This CDR3 contains 15 residues. The V gene end was trimmed by 7 bases and the J gene end by 2 bases; junction bases not matched to a gene: 11. Germline lookup yields CDR1 ENHRY and CDR2 SYGVKD.

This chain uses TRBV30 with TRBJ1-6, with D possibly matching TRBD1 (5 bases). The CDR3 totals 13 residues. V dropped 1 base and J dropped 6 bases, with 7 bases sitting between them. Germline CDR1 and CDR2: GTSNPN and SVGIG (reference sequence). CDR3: CAWSDRSNSPLHF. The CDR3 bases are TGTGCCTGGAGTGACAGGAGTAATTCACCCCTCCACTTT.

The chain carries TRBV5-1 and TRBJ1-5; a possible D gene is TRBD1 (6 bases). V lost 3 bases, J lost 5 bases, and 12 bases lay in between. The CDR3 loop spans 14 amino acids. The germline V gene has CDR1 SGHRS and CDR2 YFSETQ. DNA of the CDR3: TGCGCCAGCAGCTCTGGACAGATGGATCAGCCCCAGCATTTT. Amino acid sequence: CASSSGQMDQPQHF.

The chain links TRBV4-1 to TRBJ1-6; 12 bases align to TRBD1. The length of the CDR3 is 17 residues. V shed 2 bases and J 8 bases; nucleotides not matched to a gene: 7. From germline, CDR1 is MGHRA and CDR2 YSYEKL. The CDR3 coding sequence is TGCGCCAGCAGCCAAACTAGGGACAGGGGGCGGGATTCACCCCTCCACTTT. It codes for CASSQTRDRGRDSPLHF.

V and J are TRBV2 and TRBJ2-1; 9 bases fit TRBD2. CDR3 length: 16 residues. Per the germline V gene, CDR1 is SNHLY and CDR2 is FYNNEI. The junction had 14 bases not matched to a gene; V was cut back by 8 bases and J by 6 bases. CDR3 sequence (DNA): TGTGCCAGCTCGCGGGAGGGTCTAGCGGGACTCAATGAGCAGTTCTTC. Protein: CASSREGLAGLNEQFF. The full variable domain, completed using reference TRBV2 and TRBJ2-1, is EPEVTQTPSHQVTQMGQEVILRCVPISNHLYFYWYRQILGQKVEFLVSFYNNEISEKSEIFDDQFSVERPDGSNFTLKIRSTKLEDSAMYFCASSREGLAGLNEQFFGPGTRLTVL.

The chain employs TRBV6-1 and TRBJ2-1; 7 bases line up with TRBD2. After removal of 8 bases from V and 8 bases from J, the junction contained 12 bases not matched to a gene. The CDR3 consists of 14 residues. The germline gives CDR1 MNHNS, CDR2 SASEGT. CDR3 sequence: CASSPGLVMDEQFF. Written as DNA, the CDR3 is TGTGCCAGCTCCCCTGGACTAGTCATGGATGAGCAGTTCTTC.

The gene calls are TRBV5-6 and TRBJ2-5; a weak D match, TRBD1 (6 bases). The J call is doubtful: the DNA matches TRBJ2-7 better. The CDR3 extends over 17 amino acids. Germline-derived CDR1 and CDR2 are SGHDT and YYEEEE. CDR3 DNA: TGTGCCAGCAGCTTGGAACTACAGGGCCTTACCTCCTACGAGCAGTACTTC. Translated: CASSLELQGLTSYEQYF.

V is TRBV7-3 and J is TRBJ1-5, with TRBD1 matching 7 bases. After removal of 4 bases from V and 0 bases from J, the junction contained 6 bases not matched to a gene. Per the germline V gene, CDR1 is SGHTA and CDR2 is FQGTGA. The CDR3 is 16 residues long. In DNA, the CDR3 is TGTGCCAGCAGCTCCGACAGGGTTTATAGCAATCAGCCCCAGCATTTT. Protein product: CASSSDRVYSNQPQHF.

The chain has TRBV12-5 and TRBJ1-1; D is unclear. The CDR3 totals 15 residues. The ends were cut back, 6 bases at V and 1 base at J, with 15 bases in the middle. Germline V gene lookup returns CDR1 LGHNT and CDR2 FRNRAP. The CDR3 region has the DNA TGTGCTAGTGGCACCTCCCGCGTCGCGAACACTGAAGCTTTCTTT. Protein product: CASGTSRVANTEAFF.

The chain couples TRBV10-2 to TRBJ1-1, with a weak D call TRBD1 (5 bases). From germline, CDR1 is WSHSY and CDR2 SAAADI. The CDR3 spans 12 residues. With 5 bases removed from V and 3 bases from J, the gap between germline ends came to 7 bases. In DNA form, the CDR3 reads TGCGCCAGCAGTTGGGGGGACACTGAAGCTTTCTTT. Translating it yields CASSWGDTEAFF.

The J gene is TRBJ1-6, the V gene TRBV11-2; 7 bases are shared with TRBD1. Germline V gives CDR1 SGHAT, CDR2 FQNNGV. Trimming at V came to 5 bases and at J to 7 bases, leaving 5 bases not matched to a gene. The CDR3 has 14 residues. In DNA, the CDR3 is TGTGCCAGCAGCCGCGGACAGGCCAATTCACCCCTCCACTTT. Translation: CASSRGQANSPLHF.